These 20 T cell receptor beta chains share one sample of origin, sequenced in a study of control samples from healthy donors and cancer patients (dated by TCRdb to the early 2020s). The library was generated by the immunoSEQ multiplex PCR assay. The table was pulled from immuneACCESS by TCRdb, which kept in-frame rearrangements only. Such tables lose some clones; where checked, under half of the loss comes from unresolved V genes, and the rest has no known cause. The sample table contains about 89,000 clones; only one count was recorded for around nine tenths of them. Approximately 21% of the sample is held by the ten biggest clonotypes. The sequenced sample consisted of blood. The receptors were gathered from a man aged 25 to 45 in good health.

V is TRBV2 and J is TRBJ1-1, with 11 bases that match TRBD1. Germline V gene lookup returns CDR1 SNHLY and CDR2 FYNNEI. The V and J ends lost 3 bases and 4 bases, in that order; junction bases with no gene match: 1. This CDR3 has 14 amino acids. The CDR3 DNA reads TGTGCCAGCAGTGAGGGGACAGGGGGCACTGAAGCTTTCTTT. As protein: CASSEGTGGTEAFF.

The rearrangement links TRBV28 to TRBJ2-2, with D hard to call. CDR3 length equals 11 residues. Per germline, CDR1 MDHEN and CDR2 SYDVKM. V was pared by 2 bases and J by 9 bases, with 4 bases between. The CDR3 DNA is TGTGCCAGCAGTTTAAATAGGGAGCTGTTTTTT. The encoded protein is CASSLNRELFF.

This clone was detected a few times. The J gene is TRBJ1-2, the V gene TRBV14, with a weak D call TRBD1 (6 bases). Trimming took 4 bases from V and 7 from J, leaving 13 bases between them. This CDR3 has 13 amino acids. The germline CDR1 and CDR2 sequences are SGHDN and FVKESK. Here the CDR3 reads CASSLEGGLGYTF. CDR3 in DNA: TGTGCCAGCAGCCTCGAGGGGGGGCTTGGCTACACCTTC.

This clone was observed a few times. This chain uses TRBV12-2 with TRBJ2-1; the tabulated D call, TRBD2, remains unverified against the DNA. TRBV12-2 is reported as a pseudogene. CDR3 length: 15 residues. The DNA of the CDR3 is TGTGCAAGTCGCCCCACGGGGAGCTCCTACAATGAGCAGTTCTTC. This translates into CASRPTGSSYNEQFF.

Details on this clone: This CDR3 is also generated by other DNA sequences in the sample. CDR3 region: CSVDPGTDTQYF. The CDR3, as DNA: TGCAGCGTTGATCCGGGCACAGATACGCAGTATTTT. The rearrangement links TRBV29-1 to TRBJ2-3; D gene uncertain. Trimming removed 3 bases from V and 1 base from J, with 5 bases in between. Looked up from germline, CDR1 is SQVTM and CDR2 is ANQGSEA. This CDR3 contains 12 residues.

V is TRBV2 and J is TRBJ2-4; D gene uncertain. Germline V CDR1 and CDR2: SNHLY, FYNNEI. Trimming stripped 7 bases from V and 4 bases from J, with 5 bases between. This CDR3 is 11 amino acids long. The CDR3 nucleotides read TGTGCCAGCACCCTTAAAAACATTCAGTACTTC. Its protein is CASTLKNIQYF.

The chain has TRBV30 and TRBJ2-5; the D gene is possibly TRBD2 (5 bases). This CDR3 has 14 residues. V shed 5 bases and J shed 1 base, with 14 bases lying between them. Germline CDR1 GTSNPN, CDR2 SVGIG (reference sequence). CDR3 in amino acids: CAWERVGLQETQYF. CDR3 bases: TGTGCCTGGGAGAGGGTGGGCCTCCAAGAGACCCAGTACTTC.

The genes are TRBV28 and TRBJ1-4; the D gene is possibly TRBD1 (5 bases). V dropped 4 bases and J dropped 4 bases, with 13 bases sitting between them. The CDR3 covers 15 residues. Germline values: CDR1 MDHEN, CDR2 SYDVKM. CDR3 nucleotides: TGTGCCAGCAGTTCTCCGACAGCAAGTAATGAAAAACTGTTTTTT. The encoded protein is CASSSPTASNEKLFF.

The chain carries TRBV20-1 and TRBJ2-7; 13 positions match TRBD2. The ends lost 3 bases at V and 9 bases at J; junction bases unmatched: 8. CDR1 DFQATT and CDR2 SNEGSKA come from the germline V gene (reference sequence). The CDR3 covers 14 residues. This CDR3 is CSASTSGGGQGQYV. CDR3 nucleotides: TGCAGTGCTAGTACTAGCGGGGGGGGCCAGGGGCAGTACGTC.

This chain uses TRBV27 with TRBJ2-7; no clear D gene. The V and J ends lost 1 base and 2 bases respectively, with 9 bases between them. Germline assignment: CDR1 MNHEY and CDR2 SMNVEV (reference sequence). CDR3 length: 14 amino acids. CDR3 nucleotides: TGTGCCAGCAGTTTATTAGGTACTACCTACGAGCAGTACTTC. This gives the protein CASSLLGTTYEQYF.

In this sample, this clone turned up once. The rearrangement joins TRBV7-8 to TRBJ2-1; D could derive from TRBD1 or TRBD2 (5 bases each). V was shortened by 0 bases and J by 0 bases, with 12 bases between the two germline ends. The CDR3 covers 17 residues. In germline, CDR1 is SGHVS, CDR2 FQNEAQ. CDR3 sequence (DNA): TGTGCCAGCAGCTTAGCGGGACGGGGCAGCTCCTACAATGAGCAGTTCTTC. It codes for CASSLAGRGSSYNEQFF. Full variable domain (remainder filled in from reference TRBV7-8 and TRBJ2-1): GAGVSQSPRYKVAKRGQDVALRCDPISGHVSLFWYQQALGQGPEFLTYFQNEAQLDKSGLPSDRFFAERPEGSVSTLKIQRTQQEDSAVYLCASSLAGRGSSYNEQFFGPGTRLTVL.

This clone was observed a single time. The rearrangement links TRBV7-2 to TRBJ2-5; maybe TRBD1 (5 bases). Trimming took 5 bases from V and 4 from J, leaving 20 bases between them. Germline lookup yields CDR1 SGHTA and CDR2 FQGNSA. The CDR3 covers 16 residues. This CDR3 reads CASSGFWGSIRETQYF. CDR3 nucleotides: TGTGCCAGCAGCGGCTTTTGGGGCAGTATAAGAGAGACCCAGTACTTC.

The J gene is TRBJ1-6, the V gene TRBV5-5; 7 bases map to TRBD1. This CDR3 is built from 18 residues. With 3 bases clipped from V and 0 bases from J, the junction kept 9 bases outside the gene matches. Looked up from germline, CDR1 is SGHKS and CDR2 is YYEKEE (reference sequence). CDR3 in amino acids: CASSWDSLMSSYNSPLHF. The DNA of the CDR3 is TGTGCCAGCAGCTGGGACAGTTTGATGAGCTCCTATAATTCACCCCTCCACTTT.

The chain links TRBV5-8 to TRBJ1-1; D might be TRBD1 (5 bases). Germline V gene lookup returns CDR1 SGHTS and CDR2 YDEGEE. CDR3 length equals 15 residues. V was clipped by 0 bases and J by 4 bases, with 13 bases between them. In DNA form, the CDR3 reads TGTGCCAGCAGCTTGGGGAGGGCGGGGGTCACTGAAGCTTTCTTT. Its protein is CASSLGRAGVTEAFF.

The rearrangement joins TRBV6-5 to TRBJ1-4, with TRBD1 matching 11 bases. V gave up 6 bases and J gave up 8 bases; unmatched junction bases: 8. The germline V gene has CDR1 MNHEY and CDR2 SVGAGI. The CDR3 has 15 residues. In nucleotides, the CDR3 is TGTGCCAGCAGCCAAGGCGGACAGGGGGCGGAAAAACTGTTTTTT. Translation: CASSQGGQGAEKLFF.

The chain uses TRBV5-1 and TRBJ1-6; 10 nucleotides align to TRBD1. Per the germline V gene, CDR1 is SGHRS and CDR2 is YFSETQ. This CDR3 is 17 amino acids long. The J segment lost 4 bases and the V segment lost 3 bases, leaving 7 bases of the junction unmatched. For the CDR3, the DNA is TGCGCCAGCAGCTCACGGACAGGGGGGCCTTATAATTCACCCCTCCACTTT. Its protein product is CASSSRTGGPYNSPLHF.

This clone was counted between two and nine times. The chain has TRBV12-5 and TRBJ1-2; D is undetermined. The CDR3 totals 13 residues. Germline lookup yields CDR1 LGHNT and CDR2 FRNRAP. With 6 bases removed from V and 5 bases from J, the gap between germline ends came to 13 bases. Here the CDR3 DNA reads TGTGCTAGTGGCCCCGGGAGAAGATATGGCTACACCTTC. Translated, it gives CASGPGRRYGYTF.

This chain uses TRBV2 with TRBJ2-1, with 13 bases aligning to TRBD2. J lost 10 bases, V lost 6 bases, and 12 bases had no gene match. CDR3 length equals 16 residues. The germline gives CDR1 SNHLY, CDR2 FYNNEI. The CDR3 spells CASSLGTSGVDGEQFF. CDR3 bases: TGTGCCAGCAGCCTAGGGACTAGCGGGGTTGATGGGGAGCAGTTCTTC.

The chain carries TRBV6-5 and TRBJ1-4, with D possibly TRBD1 on 5 matching bases. The CDR3 contains 15 residues. Germline V gene data show CDR1 as MNHEY and CDR2 as SVGAGI. Trimming took off 0 bases at V and 7 bases at J, with 12 bases between the two ends. CDR3 amino acids: CASSYSSGRGEKLFF. In DNA, the CDR3 is TGTGCCAGCAGTTACTCATCCGGGAGGGGTGAAAAACTGTTTTTT.

The chain combines TRBV9 with TRBJ2-7, with D perhaps TRBD1 or TRBD2 (5 bases each). Germline CDR1 reads SGDLS; CDR2 reads YYNGEE. The CDR3 sequence is 15 residues long. V was clipped by 0 bases and J by 4 bases, with 14 bases between them. The CDR3 sequence is CASSVGVEGLYEQYF. CDR3 DNA: TGTGCCAGCAGCGTAGGCGTTGAGGGGTTGTACGAGCAGTACTTC.